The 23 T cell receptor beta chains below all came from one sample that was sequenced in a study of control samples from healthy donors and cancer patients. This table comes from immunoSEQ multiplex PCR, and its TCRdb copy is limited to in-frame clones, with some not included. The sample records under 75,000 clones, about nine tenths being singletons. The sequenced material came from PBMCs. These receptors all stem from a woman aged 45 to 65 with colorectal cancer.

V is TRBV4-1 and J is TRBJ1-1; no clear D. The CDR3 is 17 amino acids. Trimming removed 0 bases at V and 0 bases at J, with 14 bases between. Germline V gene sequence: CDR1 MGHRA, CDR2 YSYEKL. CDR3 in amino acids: CASSQERMRSMNTEAFF. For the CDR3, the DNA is TGCGCCAGCAGCCAAGAACGGATGAGGAGCATGAACACTGAAGCTTTCTTT.

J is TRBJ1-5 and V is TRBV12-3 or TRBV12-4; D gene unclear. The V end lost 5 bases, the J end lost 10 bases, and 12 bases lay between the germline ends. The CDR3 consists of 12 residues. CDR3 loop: CASSLETRPQHF. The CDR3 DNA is TGTGCCAGCAGTCTAGAAACCCGACCCCAGCATTTT.

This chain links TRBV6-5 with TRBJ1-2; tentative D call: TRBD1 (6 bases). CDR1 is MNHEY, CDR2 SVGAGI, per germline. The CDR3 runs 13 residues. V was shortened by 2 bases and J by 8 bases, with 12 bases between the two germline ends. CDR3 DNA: TGTGCCAGCAGTTACGTCCGGGGGCAAGGCTACACCTTC. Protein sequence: CASSYVRGQGYTF.

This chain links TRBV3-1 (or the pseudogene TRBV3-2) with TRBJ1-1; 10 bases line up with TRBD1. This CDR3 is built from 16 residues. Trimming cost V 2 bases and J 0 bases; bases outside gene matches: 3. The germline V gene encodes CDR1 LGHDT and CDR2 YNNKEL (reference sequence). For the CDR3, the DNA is TGTGCCAGCAGCCAACCAGGGACAGGGGTGAACACTGAAGCTTTCTTT. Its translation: CASSQPGTGVNTEAFF.

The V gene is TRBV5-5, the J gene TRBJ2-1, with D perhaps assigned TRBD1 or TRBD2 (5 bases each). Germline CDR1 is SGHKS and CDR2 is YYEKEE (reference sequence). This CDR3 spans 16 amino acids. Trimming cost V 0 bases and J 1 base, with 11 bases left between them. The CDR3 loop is CASSLVGDGSYNEQFF. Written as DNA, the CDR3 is TGTGCCAGCAGCTTGGTCGGGGACGGGTCCTACAATGAGCAGTTCTTC. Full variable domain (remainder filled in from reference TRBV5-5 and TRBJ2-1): DAGVTQSPTHLIKTRGQQVTLRCSPISGHKSVSWYQQVLGQGPQFIFQYYEKEERGRGNFPDRFSARQFPNYSSELNVNALLLGDSALYLCASSLVGDGSYNEQFFGPGTRLTVL.

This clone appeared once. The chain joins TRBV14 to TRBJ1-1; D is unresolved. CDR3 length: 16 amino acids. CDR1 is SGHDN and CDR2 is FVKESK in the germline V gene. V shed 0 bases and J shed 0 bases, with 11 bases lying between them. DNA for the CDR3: TGTGCCAGCAGCCAAGACAGGATATACATGAACACTGAAGCTTTCTTT. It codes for CASSQDRIYMNTEAFF.

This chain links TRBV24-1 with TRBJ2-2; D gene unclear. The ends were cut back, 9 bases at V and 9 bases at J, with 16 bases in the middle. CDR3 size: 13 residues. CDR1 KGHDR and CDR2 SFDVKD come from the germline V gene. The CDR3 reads CATRAGLSRELFF. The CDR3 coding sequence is TGTGCCACCCGCGCAGGTCTTTCTAGGGAGCTGTTTTTT.

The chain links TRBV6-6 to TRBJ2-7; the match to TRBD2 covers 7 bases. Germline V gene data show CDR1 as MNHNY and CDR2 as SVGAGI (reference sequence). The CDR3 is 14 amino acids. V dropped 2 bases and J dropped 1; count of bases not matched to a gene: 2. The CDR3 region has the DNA TGTGCCAGCAGTTACCCGGGAGGTTCCTACGAGCAGTACTTC. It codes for CASSYPGGSYEQYF.

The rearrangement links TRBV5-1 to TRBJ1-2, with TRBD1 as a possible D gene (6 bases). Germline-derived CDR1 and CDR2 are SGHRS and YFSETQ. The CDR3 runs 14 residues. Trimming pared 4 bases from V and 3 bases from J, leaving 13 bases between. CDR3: CASSPLGGDYGYTF. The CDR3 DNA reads TGCGCCAGCAGCCCACTAGGGGGGGACTATGGCTACACCTTC.

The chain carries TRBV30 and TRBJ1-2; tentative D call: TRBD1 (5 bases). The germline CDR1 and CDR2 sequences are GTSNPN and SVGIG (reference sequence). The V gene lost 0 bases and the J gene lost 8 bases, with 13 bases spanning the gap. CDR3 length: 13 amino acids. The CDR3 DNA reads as TGTGCCTGGAGTGTACTGGGGCGCGGAGGCTACACCTTC. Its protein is CAWSVLGRGGYTF.

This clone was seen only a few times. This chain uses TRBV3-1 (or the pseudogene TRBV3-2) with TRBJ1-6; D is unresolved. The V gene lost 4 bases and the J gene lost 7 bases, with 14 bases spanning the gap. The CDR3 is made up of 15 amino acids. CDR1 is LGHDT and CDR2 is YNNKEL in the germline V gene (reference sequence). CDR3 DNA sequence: TGTGCCAGCAGCCCTTCGATGTCGCGGAATTCACCCCTCCACTTT. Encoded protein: CASSPSMSRNSPLHF.

The CDR3 DNA follows: TGTGCCATCAGTGAGGGACTAGCGGGAGGGGCCGGGGAGCTGTTTTTT. Translation gives CAISEGLAGGAGELFF. This rearrangement joins TRBV10-3 to TRBJ2-2, with 15 bases identical to TRBD2. The length of the CDR3 is 16 residues. The V segment lost 2 bases and the J segment 6 bases; nucleotides outside the gene matches: 1. CDR1 and CDR2 (germline): ENHRY, SYGVKD.

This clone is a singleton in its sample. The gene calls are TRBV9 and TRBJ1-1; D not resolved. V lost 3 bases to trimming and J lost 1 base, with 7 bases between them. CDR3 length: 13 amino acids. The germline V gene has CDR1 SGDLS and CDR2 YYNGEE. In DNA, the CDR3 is TGTGCCAGCAGCGCTCACAAGAACACTGAAGCTTTCTTT. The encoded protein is CASSAHKNTEAFF.

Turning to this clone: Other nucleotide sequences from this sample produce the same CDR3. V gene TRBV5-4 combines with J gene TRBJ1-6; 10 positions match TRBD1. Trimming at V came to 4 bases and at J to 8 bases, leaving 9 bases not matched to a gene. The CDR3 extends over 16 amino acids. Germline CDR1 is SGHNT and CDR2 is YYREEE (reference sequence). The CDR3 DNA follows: TGTGCCAGCAGCCGGACCTCGGGACAGGGGTATTCACCCCTCCACTTT. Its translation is CASSRTSGQGYSPLHF.

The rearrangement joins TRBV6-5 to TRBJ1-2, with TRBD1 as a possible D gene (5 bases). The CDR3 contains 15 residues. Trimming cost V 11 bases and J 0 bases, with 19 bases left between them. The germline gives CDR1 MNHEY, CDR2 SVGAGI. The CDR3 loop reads CAAARSVGANYGYTF. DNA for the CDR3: TGTGCCGCCGCTCGTTCTGTAGGGGCTAACTATGGCTACACCTTC.

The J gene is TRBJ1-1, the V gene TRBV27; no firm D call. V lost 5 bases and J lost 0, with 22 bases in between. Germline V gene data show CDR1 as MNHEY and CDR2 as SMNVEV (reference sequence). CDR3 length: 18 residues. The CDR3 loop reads CASSPWRAYIGMNTEAFF. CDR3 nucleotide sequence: TGTGCCAGCAGTCCATGGCGGGCCTACATCGGTATGAACACTGAAGCTTTCTTT.

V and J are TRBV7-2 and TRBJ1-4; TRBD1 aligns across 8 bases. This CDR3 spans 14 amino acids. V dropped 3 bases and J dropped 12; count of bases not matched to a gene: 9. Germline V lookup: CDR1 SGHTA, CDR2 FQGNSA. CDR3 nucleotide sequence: TGTGCCAGCAGCTTGAGCAGGGGGCCGGGGGAACTGTTTTTT. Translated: CASSLSRGPGELFF.

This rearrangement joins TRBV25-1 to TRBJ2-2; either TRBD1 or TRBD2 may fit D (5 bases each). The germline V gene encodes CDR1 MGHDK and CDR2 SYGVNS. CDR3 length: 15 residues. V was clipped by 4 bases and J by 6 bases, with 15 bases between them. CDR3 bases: TGTGCCAGCAGTGCACCGACTGGGGGTGCCGGGGAGCTGTTTTTT. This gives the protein CASSAPTGGAGELFF.

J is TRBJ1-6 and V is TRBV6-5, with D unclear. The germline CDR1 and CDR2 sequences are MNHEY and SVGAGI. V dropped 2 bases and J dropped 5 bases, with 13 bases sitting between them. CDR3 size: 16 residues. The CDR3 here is CASSYEWGWDNSPLHF. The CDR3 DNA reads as TGTGCCAGCAGTTACGAATGGGGATGGGATAATTCACCCCTCCACTTT.

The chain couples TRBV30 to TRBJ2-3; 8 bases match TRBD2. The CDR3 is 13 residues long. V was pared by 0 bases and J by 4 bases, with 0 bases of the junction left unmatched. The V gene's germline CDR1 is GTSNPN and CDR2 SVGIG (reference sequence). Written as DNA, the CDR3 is TGTGCCTGGAGTGTAGCGGGGGCAGATACGCAGTATTTT. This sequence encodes CAWSVAGADTQYF. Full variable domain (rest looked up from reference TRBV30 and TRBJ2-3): SQTIHQWPATLVQPVGSPLSLECTVEGTSNPNLYWYRQAAGRGLQLLFYSVGIGQISSEVPQNLSASRPQDRQFILSSKKLLLSDSGFYLCAWSVAGADTQYFGPGTRLTVL.

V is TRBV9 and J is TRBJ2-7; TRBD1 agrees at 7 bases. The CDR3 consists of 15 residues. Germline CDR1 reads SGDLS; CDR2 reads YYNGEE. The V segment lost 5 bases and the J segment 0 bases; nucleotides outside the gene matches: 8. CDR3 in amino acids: CASSYGRDSSYEQYF. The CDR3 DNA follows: TGTGCCAGCAGTTACGGCCGGGACAGCTCCTACGAGCAGTACTTC.

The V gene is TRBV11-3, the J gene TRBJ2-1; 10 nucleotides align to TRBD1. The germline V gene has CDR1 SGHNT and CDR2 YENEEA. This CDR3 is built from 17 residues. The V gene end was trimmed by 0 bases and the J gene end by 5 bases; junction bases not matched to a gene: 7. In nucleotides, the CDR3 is TGTGCCAGCAGCTTAGACGTATGGACAGGGGGACACAATGAGCAGTTCTTC. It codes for CASSLDVWTGGHNEQFF.

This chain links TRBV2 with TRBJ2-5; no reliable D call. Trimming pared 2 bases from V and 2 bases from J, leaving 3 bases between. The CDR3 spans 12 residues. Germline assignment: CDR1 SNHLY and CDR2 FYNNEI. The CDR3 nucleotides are TGTGCCAGCAGTGAAAATCAAGAGACCCAGTACTTC. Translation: CASSENQETQYF. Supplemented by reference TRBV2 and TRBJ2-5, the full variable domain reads EPEVTQTPSHQVTQMGQEVILRCVPISNHLYFYWYRQILGQKVEFLVSFYNNEISEKSEIFDDQFSVERPDGSNFTLKIRSTKLEDSAMYFCASSENQETQYFGPGTRLLVL.